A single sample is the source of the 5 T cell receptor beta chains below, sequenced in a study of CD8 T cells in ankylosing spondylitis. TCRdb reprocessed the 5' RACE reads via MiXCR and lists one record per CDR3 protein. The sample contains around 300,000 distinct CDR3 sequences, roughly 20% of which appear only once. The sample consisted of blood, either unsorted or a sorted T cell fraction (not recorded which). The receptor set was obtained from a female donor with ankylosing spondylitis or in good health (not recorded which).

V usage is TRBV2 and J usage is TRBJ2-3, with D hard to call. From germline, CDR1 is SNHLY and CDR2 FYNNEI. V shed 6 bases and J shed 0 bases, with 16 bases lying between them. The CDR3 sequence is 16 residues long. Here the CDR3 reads CASSMVSPSSTDTQYF. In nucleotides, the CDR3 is TGTGCCAGCAGCATGGTTAGCCCGTCTAGCACAGATACGCAGTATTTT.

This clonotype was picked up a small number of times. The CDR3: CASSRSGGKRYEQFF. CDR3 coding DNA: TGTGCCAGCAGCCGGAGCGGGGGGAAGAGGTACGAGCAGTTCTTC. This chain connects TRBV12-3 or TRBV12-4 to TRBJ2-1; 9 bases map to TRBD2. The CDR3 sequence is 15 residues long. V trimming: 6 bases; J trimming: 10 bases; junction bases outside the gene matches: 13.

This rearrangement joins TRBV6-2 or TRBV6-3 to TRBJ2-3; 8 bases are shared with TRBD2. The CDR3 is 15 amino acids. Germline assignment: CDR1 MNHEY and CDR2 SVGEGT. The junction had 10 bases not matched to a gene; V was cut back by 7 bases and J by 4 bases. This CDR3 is CASTTAGEAPDTQYF. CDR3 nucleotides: TGTGCCAGCACCACAGCGGGAGAGGCCCCAGATACGCAGTATTTT.

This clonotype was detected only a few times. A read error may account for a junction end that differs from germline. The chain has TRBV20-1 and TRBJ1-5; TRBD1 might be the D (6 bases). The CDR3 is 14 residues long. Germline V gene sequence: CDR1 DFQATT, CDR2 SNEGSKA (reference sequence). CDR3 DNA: TGCAGTGCTAGATACAGGGACGGGGGTCAGCCCCAGGATTTT. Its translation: CSARYRDGGQPQDF.

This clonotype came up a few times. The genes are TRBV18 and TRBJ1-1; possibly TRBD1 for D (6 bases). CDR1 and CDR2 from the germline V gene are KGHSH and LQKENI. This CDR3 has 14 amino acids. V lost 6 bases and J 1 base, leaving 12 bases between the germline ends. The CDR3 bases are TGTGCCAGCTCTCAACAGGGTAAGAACACTGAAGCTTTCTTT. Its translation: CASSQQGKNTEAFF.